Listed below are T cell receptor beta chains from one sample, sequenced in a study of cytomegalovirus exposure and HLA in healthy donors. Sequenced by immunoSEQ multiplex PCR; TCRdb stores in-frame clones only, minus some. The data contain around 130,000 clones, 70% to 80% of them singletons. Material for sequencing was PBMCs. The receptors originated from a woman aged 60-75 years in good health and CMV-seronegative. Both conserved end residues are part of each CDR3. D genes are given only for firm matches. For some rows the clone size is stated as once, few or many, or as a class when expanded; others skip it.

size: -
V: TRBV7-6
J: TRBJ2-1
length: 16
D: -
CDR3: CASSLETVGDYNEQFF
DNA: TGTGCCAGCAGCTTAGAGACGGTAGGAGACTACAATGAGCAGTTCTTC

size: once
V: TRBV6-1
J: TRBJ2-1
length: 13
D: -
CDR3: CASGRGSYNEQFF
DNA: TGTGCCAGTGGCCGGGGCTCCTACAATGAGCAGTTCTTC

size: -
V: TRBV7-7
J: TRBJ2-5
length: 14
D: TRBD2
CDR3: CASSRSGGTETQYF
DNA: TGTGCTAGCAGCCGTAGCGGGGGGACAGAGACCCAGTACTTC

size: -
V: TRBV6-1
J: TRBJ2-3
length: 18
D: TRBD2
CDR3: CASSEVLGLAGTTDTQYF
DNA: TGTGCCAGCAGTGAAGTTCTCGGACTAGCGGGAACCACAGATACGCAGTATTTT

size: -
V: TRBV6-6
J: TRBJ2-1
length: 12
D: -
CDR3: CASSYAHIEQFF
DNA: TGTGCCAGCAGTTATGCACACATTGAGCAGTTCTTC

size: -
V: TRBV2
J: TRBJ2-7
length: 14
D: TRBD1
CDR3: CASRGTGAPYEQYF
DNA: TGTGCCAGCAGGGGGACAGGGGCCCCCTACGAGCAGTACTTC

size: -
V: TRBV5-1
J: TRBJ2-1
length: 14
D: TRBD1
CDR3: CASRRTGGGNEQFF
DNA: TGCGCCAGCAGGCGGACAGGGGGCGGCAATGAGCAGTTCTTC

size: -
V: TRBV6-5
J: TRBJ1-6
length: 16
D: -
CDR3: CASSYSKQGNNSPLHF
DNA: TGTGCCAGCAGTTACTCGAAGCAGGGTAACAATTCACCCCTCCACTTT

size: -
V: TRBV5-1
J: TRBJ2-2
length: 14
D: -
CDR3: CASSLAPNTGELFF
DNA: TGCGCCAGCAGCTTGGCTCCTAACACCGGGGAGCTGTTTTTT

size: -
V: TRBV5-5
J: TRBJ1-3
length: 15
D: -
CDR3: CASSLGSSTGNTIYF
DNA: TGTGCCAGCAGCTTGGGATCGAGTACTGGAAACACCATATATTTT

size: few
V: TRBV7-2
J: TRBJ2-2
length: 14
D: TRBD1
CDR3: CASRDRGRTGELFF
DNA: TGTGCCAGCAGAGACAGGGGGCGGACCGGGGAGCTGTTTTTT

size: -
V: TRBV5-1
J: TRBJ1-2
length: 14
D: TRBD1
CDR3: CASSSAGTGLGYTF
DNA: TGCGCCAGCAGCTCCGCCGGGACAGGGCTTGGCTACACCTTC

size: -
V: TRBV6-6
J: TRBJ2-7
length: 14
D: -
CDR3: CASSYRGSTYEQYF
DNA: TGTGCCAGCAGTTACAGAGGGAGTACCTACGAGCAGTACTTC

size: few
V: TRBV11-2
J: TRBJ2-1
length: 14
D: -
CDR3: CASSSQAARGEQFF
DNA: TGTGCCAGCAGCAGTCAGGCGGCGAGGGGGGAGCAGTTCTTC

size: -
V: TRBV5-1
J: TRBJ2-3
length: 18
D: TRBD2
CDR3: CASSNPGLAGVLSDTQYF
DNA: TGCGCCAGCAGCAATCCGGGACTAGCGGGAGTTTTGTCAGATACGCAGTATTTT

size: -
V: TRBV28
J: TRBJ1-5
length: 13
D: -
CDR3: CASSFGGPQPQHF
DNA: TGTGCCAGCAGTTTCGGGGGGCCCCAGCCCCAGCATTTT

size: -
V: TRBV10-2
J: TRBJ1-1
length: 15
D: TRBD1
CDR3: CASQLRTGQNTEAFF
DNA: TGCGCCAGCCAACTCCGGACAGGGCAGAACACTGAAGCTTTCTTT

size: once
V: TRBV6-6
J: TRBJ1-4
length: 13
D: -
CDR3: CASRERELEKLFF
DNA: TGTGCCAGCAGAGAGAGGGAACTTGAAAAACTGTTTTTT

size: -
V: TRBV4-1
J: TRBJ2-5
length: 18
D: -
CDR3: CASSHAPTGTMPQETQYF
DNA: TGCGCCAGCAGCCATGCTCCAACCGGGACAATGCCCCAAGAGACCCAGTACTTC

size: -
V: TRBV30
J: TRBJ1-5
length: 16
D: TRBD1
CDR3: CAWDHPGQFSNQPQHF
DNA: TGTGCCTGGGACCATCCGGGACAGTTTAGCAATCAGCCCCAGCATTTT

size: -
V: TRBV11-2
J: TRBJ2-7
length: 15
D: TRBD1
CDR3: CASSLMRDRDYEQYF
DNA: TGTGCCAGCAGCCTCATGCGGGACAGGGATTACGAGCAGTACTTC

size: -
V: TRBV6-1
J: TRBJ1-5
length: 14
D: -
CDR3: CASSSLLGDQPQHF
DNA: TGTGCCAGCAGTAGCCTCTTAGGGGATCAGCCCCAGCATTTT

size: -
V: TRBV19
J: TRBJ1-1
length: 15
D: -
CDR3: CASSRGLGVGTEAFF
DNA: TGTGCCAGCTCACGCGGTCTAGGTGTAGGAACCGAAGCTTTCTTT

size: -
V: TRBV28
J: TRBJ2-2
length: 14
D: -
CDR3: CASSLILNTGELFF
DNA: TGTGCCAGCAGTTTAATCCTGAACACCGGGGAGCTGTTTTTT

size: -
V: TRBV18
J: TRBJ2-7
length: 14
D: TRBD1
CDR3: CASSAGQGTYEQYF
DNA: TGTGCCAGCTCAGCGGGACAGGGAACCTACGAGCAGTACTTC

size: -
V: TRBV2
J: TRBJ2-2
length: 15
D: TRBD2
CDR3: CASRGVAGGTGELFF
DNA: TGTGCCAGTCGGGGGGTAGCGGGAGGGACCGGGGAGCTGTTTTTT

size: -
V: TRBV7-3
J: TRBJ2-3
length: 14
D: -
CDR3: CASSPGGHTDTRYF
DNA: TGTGCCAGCAGCCCGGGGGGACACACAGATACGCGGTATTTT

size: -
V: TRBV5-6
J: TRBJ2-1
length: 15
D: TRBD1
CDR3: CASSLAGTGRDEQFF
DNA: TGTGCCAGCAGCTTGGCGGGGACAGGGCGAGATGAGCAGTTCTTC

size: -
V: TRBV2
J: TRBJ2-2
length: 16
D: TRBD2
CDR3: CASRSGTSGNTGELFF
DNA: TGTGCCAGCAGGTCCGGGACTAGCGGGAACACCGGGGAGCTGTTTTTT

size: -
V: TRBV27
J: TRBJ2-1
length: 13
D: -
CDR3: CASSPQLDDEQFF
DNA: TGTGCCAGCAGCCCTCAACTAGACGATGAGCAGTTCTTC

size: -
V: TRBV2
J: TRBJ1-4
length: 12
D: TRBD1
CDR3: CASGQGAEKLFF
DNA: TGTGCCAGCGGGCAGGGGGCTGAAAAACTGTTTTTT

size: -
V: TRBV19
J: TRBJ1-5
length: 15
D: -
CDR3: CASSNRGEANQPQHF
DNA: TGTGCCAGTAGTAACCGGGGAGAGGCCAATCAGCCCCAGCATTTT

size: -
V: TRBV9
J: TRBJ2-2
length: 16
D: TRBD1
CDR3: CASRGPGQGRAGELFF
DNA: TGTGCCAGCCGGGGACCGGGACAGGGGAGAGCCGGGGAGCTGTTTTTT

size: -
V: TRBV4-2
J: TRBJ2-4
length: 20
D: TRBD2
CDR3: CASSPIGEGLAGGTRNIQYF
DNA: TGTGCCAGCAGCCCGATCGGGGAAGGACTAGCGGGGGGCACTAGGAACATTCAGTACTTC

size: -
V: TRBV5-1
J: TRBJ2-5
length: 15
D: -
CDR3: CASSLASEAQETQYF
DNA: TGCGCCAGCAGCTTGGCTTCGGAGGCCCAAGAGACCCAGTACTTC

size: -
V: TRBV5-6
J: TRBJ1-2
length: 16
D: -
CDR3: CASSPGGPPGRSGYTF
DNA: TGTGCCAGCAGCCCCGGAGGGCCGCCAGGGCGGAGTGGCTACACCTTC

size: -
V: TRBV5-6
J: TRBJ2-3
length: 16
D: -
CDR3: CASSVRRPSGGDTQYF
DNA: TGTGCCAGCAGCGTACGGAGGCCCTCCGGGGGAGATACGCAGTATTTT

size: -
V: TRBV2
J: TRBJ1-1
length: 16
D: TRBD1
CDR3: CASRVDRPLWNTEAFF
DNA: TGTGCCAGCAGAGTGGACAGGCCTTTGTGGAACACTGAAGCTTTCTTT

size: -
V: TRBV7-9
J: TRBJ1-5
length: 14
D: -
CDR3: CASSSTVAEQPQHF
DNA: TGTGCCAGCAGCTCGACAGTTGCGGAACAGCCCCAGCATTTT

size: -
V: TRBV7-9
J: TRBJ2-4
length: 13
D: -
CDR3: CASSLEGVGIQYF
DNA: TGTGCCAGCAGCTTAGAAGGGGTTGGCATTCAGTACTTC

size: -
V: TRBV5-1
J: TRBJ2-2
length: 15
D: -
CDR3: CASSLEGAGTGELFF
DNA: TGCGCCAGCAGCTTGGAGGGAGCCGGCACCGGGGAGCTGTTTTTT

size: -
V: TRBV5-4
J: TRBJ1-2
length: 16
D: -
CDR3: CASSPSGVQALYGYTF
DNA: TGTGCCAGCAGCCCCAGTGGCGTACAGGCGCTCTATGGCTACACCTTC

size: -
V: TRBV5-1
J: TRBJ2-1
length: 14
D: TRBD1
CDR3: CASSEGQGNNEQFF
DNA: TGCGCCAGCAGCGAGGGACAGGGCAACAATGAGCAGTTCTTC

size: -
V: TRBV28
J: TRBJ1-5
length: 15
D: -
CDR3: CASTPSRLSNQPQHF
DNA: TGTGCCAGCACCCCCTCGCGGCTAAGCAATCAGCCCCAGCATTTT

size: -
V: TRBV10-3
J: TRBJ2-3
length: 13
D: TRBD2
CDR3: CATSGTSGETQYF
DNA: TGTGCCACCTCCGGGACTAGCGGGGAGACGCAGTATTTT

size: once
V: TRBV4-1
J: TRBJ1-5
length: 16
D: -
CDR3: CASSQEAGGGNQPQHF
DNA: TGCGCCAGCAGCCAAGAGGCGGGGGGTGGTAATCAGCCCCAGCATTTT

size: few
V: TRBV6-5
J: TRBJ1-2
length: 15
D: TRBD1
CDR3: CASSYGTASNYGYTF
DNA: TGTGCCAGCAGTTACGGGACAGCTTCTAACTATGGCTACACCTTC

size: -
V: TRBV19
J: TRBJ1-5
length: 14
D: -
CDR3: CASSQLGGDQPQHF
DNA: TGTGCCAGTAGTCAACTGGGGGGGGATCAGCCCCAGCATTTT